Here is one TCR beta chain with its context. Antigen unknown. These data come from a study of post-analysis software for immune sequencing data. Study summary: Patients had relapsing-remitting, secondary progressive or progressive-relapsing multiple sclerosis; some lacked subtype. General observations from the study: Controls had significantly higher normalized Chao1 diversity than multiple sclerosis patients. Samples from one preparation batch, clustered by F measure, grouped strongly together. Controls had lower frequencies than patients of five TRBV segments, which included TRBV5-6, TRBV5-1 and TRBV20-1.

V was pared by 4 bases and J by 8 bases, with 11 bases between. Germline-derived CDR1 and CDR2 are MGHDK and SYGVNS. CDR3 length: 12 amino acids. Built from TCR beta cDNA, the libraries had unique molecular identifiers in them. cDNA molecules numbering roughly 0.5 million came from approximately 1 to 10 million T cells. TCRdb re-called the PCR reads through MiXCR, storing one row per CDR3 protein. Among 740,000 or so distinct CDR3 sequences listed, under 70% were seen once. The chain links TRBV25-1 to TRBJ1-2; no reliable D call. The specimen was blood. This clonotype was sampled from a girl between 10 and 17 years old with multiple sclerosis. Here the CDR3 DNA reads TGTGCCAGCAGTGCCCCGGAGGACGGCTACACCTTC. Translated: CASSAPEDGYTF.